This entry describes one TCR beta chain. The antigen remains undetermined. This entry is derived from a study of OX40 agonist ivuxolimab in advanced cancers. General observations from the study: Within 6 weeks, CD4+ and CD8+ blood T cells expanded clonally at 0.1 to 3.0 mg/kg.

Using immunoSEQ multiplex PCR, the repertoire was profiled, and TCRdb retains in-frame clones only, with some absent. This sample carries tens of thousands of clones, about 85% of them seen once, and the ten largest clones take around 1.1%. The input for sequencing was CD4+ or CD8+ T cells sorted from blood, taken in a trial of the OX40 agonist ivuxolimab. The TCR was taken from an adult with an advanced solid tumor such as melanoma, head and neck, liver or kidney cancer.

The CDR3 protein is CASSLGQSYNEQFF. CDR3 sequence (DNA): TGTGCCAGCAGCTTGGGACAGTCCTACAATGAGCAGTTCTTC. The rearrangement uses TRBV7-2 and TRBJ2-1; 7 nucleotides align to TRBD1. The length of the CDR3 is 14 residues. CDR1 SGHTA and CDR2 FQGNSA come from the germline V gene. With 3 bases clipped from V and 1 base from J, the junction kept 0 bases outside the gene matches.